This T cell receptor beta chain was retrieved from a study of T cell repertoires in cytomegalovirus infection. The wider study: CMV infection and matching HLA type were both indicated by public TCR beta signatures. Study-wide results and limits: HLA-C-restricted CMV clonotypes gave the most frequent clonotype in two of eight donors. Cumulative frequency (of public TCR beta family members) identified carriers of CMV plus the relevant HLA.

TCRdb processed the reads anew with MiXCR; each CDR3 protein has one entry. The sample lists almost 300,000 distinct CDR3 sequences; about 9.1% were seen once. This clonotype appeared a few times. Its antigen remains unknown. Germline lookup yields CDR1 MNHEY and CDR2 SVGAGI. Trimming stripped 0 bases from V and 5 bases from J, with 11 bases between. CDR3 length: 15 residues. The V call is TRBV6-5, the J call TRBJ2-1; D perhaps matches TRBD1 (6 bases). The receptor's source is a human donor in good health (CMV status not recorded). Some clones in this sample may be carry-over from other donors' samples. The sequenced sample was PBMCs. The DNA for the CDR3 is TGTGCCAGCAGTTACTCCCAGGGGTGGGACAATGAGCAGTTCTTC. Translated, it gives CASSYSQGWDNEQFF.